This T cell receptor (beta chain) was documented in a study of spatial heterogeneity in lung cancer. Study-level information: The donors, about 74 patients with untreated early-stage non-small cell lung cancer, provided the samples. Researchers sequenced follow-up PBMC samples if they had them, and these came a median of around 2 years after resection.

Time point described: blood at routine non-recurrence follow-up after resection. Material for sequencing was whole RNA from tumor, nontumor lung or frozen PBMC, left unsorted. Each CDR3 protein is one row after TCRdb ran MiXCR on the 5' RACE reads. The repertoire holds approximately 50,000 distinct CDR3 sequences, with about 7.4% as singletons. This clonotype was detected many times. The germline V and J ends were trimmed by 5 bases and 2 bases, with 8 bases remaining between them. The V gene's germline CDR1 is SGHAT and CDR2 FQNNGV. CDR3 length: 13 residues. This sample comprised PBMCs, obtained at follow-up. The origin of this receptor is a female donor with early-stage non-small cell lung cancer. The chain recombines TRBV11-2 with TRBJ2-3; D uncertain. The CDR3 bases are TGTGCCAGCAGCCATTATGTCACAGATACGCAGTATTTT. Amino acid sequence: CASSHYVTDTQYF.